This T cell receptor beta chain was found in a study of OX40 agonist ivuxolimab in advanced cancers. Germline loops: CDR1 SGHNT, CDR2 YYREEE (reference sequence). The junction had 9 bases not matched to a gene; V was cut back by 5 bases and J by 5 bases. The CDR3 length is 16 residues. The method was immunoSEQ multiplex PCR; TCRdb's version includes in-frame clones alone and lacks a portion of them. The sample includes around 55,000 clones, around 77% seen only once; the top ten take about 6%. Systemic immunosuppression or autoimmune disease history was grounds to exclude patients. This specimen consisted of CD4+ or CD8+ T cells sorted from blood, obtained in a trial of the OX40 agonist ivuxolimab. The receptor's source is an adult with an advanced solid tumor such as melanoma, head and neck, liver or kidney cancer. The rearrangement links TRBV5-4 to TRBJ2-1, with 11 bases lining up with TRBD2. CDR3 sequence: CASSRGLAGNDNEQFF. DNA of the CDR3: TGTGCCAGCAGTCGCGGACTAGCGGGTAACGACAATGAGCAGTTCTTC.